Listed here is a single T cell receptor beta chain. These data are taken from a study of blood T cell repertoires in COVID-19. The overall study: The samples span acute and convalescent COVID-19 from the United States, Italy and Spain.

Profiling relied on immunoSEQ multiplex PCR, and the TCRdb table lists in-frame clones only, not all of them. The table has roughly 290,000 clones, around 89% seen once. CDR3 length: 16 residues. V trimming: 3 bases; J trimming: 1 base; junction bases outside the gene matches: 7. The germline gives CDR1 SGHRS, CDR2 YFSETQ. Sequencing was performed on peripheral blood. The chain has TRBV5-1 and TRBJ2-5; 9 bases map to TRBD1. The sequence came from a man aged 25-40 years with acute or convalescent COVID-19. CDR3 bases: TGCGCCAGCAGCTGGACAGGGGCACCGTTCCAAGAGACCCAGTACTTC. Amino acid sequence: CASSWTGAPFQETQYF.